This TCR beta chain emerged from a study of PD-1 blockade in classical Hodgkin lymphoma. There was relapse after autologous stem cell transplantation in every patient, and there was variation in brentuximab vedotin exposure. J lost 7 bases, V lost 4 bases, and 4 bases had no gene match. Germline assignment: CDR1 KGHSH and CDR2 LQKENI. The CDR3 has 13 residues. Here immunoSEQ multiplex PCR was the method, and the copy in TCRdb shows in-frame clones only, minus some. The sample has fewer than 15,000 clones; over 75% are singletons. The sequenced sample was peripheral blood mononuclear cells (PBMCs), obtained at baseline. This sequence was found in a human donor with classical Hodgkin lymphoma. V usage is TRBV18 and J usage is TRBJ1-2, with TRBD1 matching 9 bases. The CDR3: CASSLQGAGGYTF. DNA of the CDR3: TGTGCCAGCTCACTACAGGGGGCTGGTGGCTACACCTTC.